Sequencing of this T cell receptor (beta chain) was carried out in a study of cytomegalovirus exposure and HLA in healthy donors. The study's findings and limits: The classifier reportedly diagnosed cytomegalovirus status with high specificity and sensitivity. According to an earlier analysis, most TCR beta V segments yielded productive rearrangements about 90% or about 30% of the time. In most subjects, TCR beta sequences reportedly gave accurate predictions of HLA-A and HLA-B alleles. Later analysis showed most CMV-associated TCR beta chains appearing HLA-restricted.

The PCR had 60 Vbeta and 13 Jbeta primers. Libraries were prepared by immunoSEQ multiplex PCR; TCRdb keeps only in-frame clonotypes and omits some of them. The listing records some 160,000 clones. Trimming took off 0 bases at V and 0 bases at J, with 10 bases between the two ends. The CDR3 is 16 amino acids. The germline V gene encodes CDR1 SGHRS and CDR2 YFSETQ. As regards this clone: Antigen specificity is unknown.

Sequencing was done on a sample of PBMCs. The receptor comes from a man aged 25 to 40 in good health and CMV-seronegative. The genes are TRBV5-1 and TRBJ2-1; no reliable D call. The DNA for the CDR3 is TGCGCCAGCAGCTTGGCCGGGTTTAGCTCCTACAATGAGCAGTTCTTC. It specifies CASSLAGFSSYNEQFF.